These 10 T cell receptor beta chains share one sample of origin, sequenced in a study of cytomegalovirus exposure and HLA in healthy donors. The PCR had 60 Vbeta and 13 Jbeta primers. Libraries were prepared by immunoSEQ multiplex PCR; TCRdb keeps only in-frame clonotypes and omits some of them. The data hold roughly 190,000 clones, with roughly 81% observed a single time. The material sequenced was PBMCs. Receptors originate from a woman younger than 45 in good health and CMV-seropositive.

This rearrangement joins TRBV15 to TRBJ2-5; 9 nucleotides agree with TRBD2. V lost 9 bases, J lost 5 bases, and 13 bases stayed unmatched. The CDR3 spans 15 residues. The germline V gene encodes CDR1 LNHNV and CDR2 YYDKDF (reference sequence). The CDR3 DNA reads TGTGCCACTGTACCTAGCGGGATGAGGTTGGAGACCCAGTACTTC. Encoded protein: CATVPSGMRLETQYF.

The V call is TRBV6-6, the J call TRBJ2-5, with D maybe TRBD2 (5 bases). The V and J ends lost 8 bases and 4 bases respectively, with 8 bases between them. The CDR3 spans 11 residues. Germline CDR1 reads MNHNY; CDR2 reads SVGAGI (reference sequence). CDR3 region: CASGGGETQYF. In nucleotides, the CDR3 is TGTGCCAGCGGAGGAGGAGAGACCCAGTACTTC.

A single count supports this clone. Here the CDR3 reads CASSLVAEGSRETQYF. In DNA form, the CDR3 reads TGTGCCAGCAGCTTAGTGGCGGAGGGTTCGAGAGAGACCCAGTACTTC. This rearrangement joins TRBV7-7 to TRBJ2-5; TRBD2 is a possible D gene (6 bases). This CDR3 spans 16 amino acids. V was clipped by 1 base and J by 4 bases, with 16 bases between them. Per the germline V gene, CDR1 is SSHAT and CDR2 is FNYEAQ (reference sequence).

This chain's CDR3 is CAWSVVSGDLNEQYF. In nucleotides, the CDR3 is TGTGCCTGGAGTGTAGTCTCAGGGGATTTGAACGAGCAGTACTTC. This chain links TRBV30 with TRBJ2-7, with D perhaps matching TRBD1 (6 bases). The CDR3 consists of 15 residues. Looked up from germline, CDR1 is GTSNPN and CDR2 is SVGIG (reference sequence). V was pared by 0 bases and J by 5 bases, with 17 bases between.

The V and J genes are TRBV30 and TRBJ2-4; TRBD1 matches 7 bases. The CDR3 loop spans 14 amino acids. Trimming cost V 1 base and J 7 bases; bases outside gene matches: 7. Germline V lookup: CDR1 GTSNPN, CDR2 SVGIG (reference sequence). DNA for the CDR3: TGTGCCTGGAGTGGAGGGGGCGCGACGAACATTCAGTACTTC. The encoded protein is CAWSGGGATNIQYF.

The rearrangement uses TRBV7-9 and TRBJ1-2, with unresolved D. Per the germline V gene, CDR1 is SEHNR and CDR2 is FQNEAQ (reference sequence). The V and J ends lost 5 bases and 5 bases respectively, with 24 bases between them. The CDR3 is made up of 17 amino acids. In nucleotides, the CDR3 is TGTGCCAGCAGCGTAGGCTCCGTGAGGGTTCTCTCTTATGGCTACACCTTC. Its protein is CASSVGSVRVLSYGYTF.

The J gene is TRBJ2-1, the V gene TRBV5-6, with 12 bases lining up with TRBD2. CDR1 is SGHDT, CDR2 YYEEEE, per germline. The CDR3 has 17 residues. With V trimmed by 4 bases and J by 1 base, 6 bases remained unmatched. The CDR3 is CASSPLAGGLSYNEQFF. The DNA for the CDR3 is TGTGCCAGCAGCCCCCTAGCGGGGGGGCTTTCCTACAATGAGCAGTTCTTC.

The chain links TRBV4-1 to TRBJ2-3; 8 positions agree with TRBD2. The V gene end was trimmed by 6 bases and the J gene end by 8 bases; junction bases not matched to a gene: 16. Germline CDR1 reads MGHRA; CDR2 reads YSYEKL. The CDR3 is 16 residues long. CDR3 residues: CASRSAHIESGGTQYF. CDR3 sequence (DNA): TGCGCCAGCAGATCAGCTCATATTGAAAGCGGGGGTACGCAGTATTTT.

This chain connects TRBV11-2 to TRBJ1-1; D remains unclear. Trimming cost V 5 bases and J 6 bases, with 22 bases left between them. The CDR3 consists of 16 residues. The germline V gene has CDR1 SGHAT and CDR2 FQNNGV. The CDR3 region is CASSPAPGSNRAEAFF. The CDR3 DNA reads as TGTGCCAGCAGCCCCGCCCCAGGATCGAATAGAGCTGAAGCTTTCTTT. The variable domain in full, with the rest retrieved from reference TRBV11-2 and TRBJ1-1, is EAGVAQSPRYKIIEKRQSVAFWCNPISGHATLYWYQQILGQGPKLLIQFQNNGVVDDSQLPKDRFSAERLKGVDSTLKIQPAKLEDSAVYLCASSPAPGSNRAEAFFGQGTRLTVV.

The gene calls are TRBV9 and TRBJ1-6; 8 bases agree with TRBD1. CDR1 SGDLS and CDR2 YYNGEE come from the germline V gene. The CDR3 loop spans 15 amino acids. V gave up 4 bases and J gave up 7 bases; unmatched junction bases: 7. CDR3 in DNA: TGTGCCAGCAGCATGACAGGGGCGGGGAATTCACCCCTCCACTTT. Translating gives CASSMTGAGNSPLHF.